This T cell receptor beta chain emerged from a study of tumor-infiltrating lymphocytes in primary liver carcinoma (dated by TCRdb to about 2017). At the level of the whole study: Of the five patients, three men and two women aged 30 to 69 years, four had hepatocellular carcinoma and one had combined HCC and intrahepatic cholangiocarcinoma. The five patients had tumors of stage T1-T3 N0M0, with maximum diameters ranging from about 4 to 11 cm. Each sample produced about 3.5 to 7.13 million productive TCRbeta reads, and read depth showed no significant difference between tissue types. TCRbeta repertoire sequencing, expression microarrays and whole-exome sequencing were combined in the study across five regions of each liver tumor, with adjacent normal tissue and blood also included. A total of some 35 specimens from 5 patients went through TCRbeta repertoire sequencing, namely 25 tumor regions, 5 adjacent noncancerous liver tissues and 5 peripheral blood samples. Reproducibility between technical replicate repertoires was high, with correlation coefficients above 0.98 and mean shared-clone rates approximately 0.88.

On this clonotype itself: What this receptor recognizes is not known. One end of the junction fails to match germline, which may point to a read error.

Using a constant-region primer and ProtoScript II reverse transcriptase, TCRbeta-specific cDNA was reverse-transcribed from roughly 460 ng total RNA. Three nested multiplex PCR rounds, following a slightly modified ARM-PCR procedure, were used to build the TCRbeta libraries. Sample barcodes and Illumina adapters were added in a final 25-cycle PCR using Deep VentR polymerase. Amplicons of 200-500 bp were gel-purified with a QIAquick gel extraction kit before sequencing. The TCRbeta amplicons were sequenced with 250-bp paired-end reads on an Illumina HiSeq 2500. The authors processed their data as follows. Quality trimming of reads was performed with Trimmomatic v0.33, and paired reads were merged with FLASH v1.2.11 so that full CDR3 sequences could be recovered. V, D and J germline segments were assigned to the rearranged TCRbeta sequences by MiGEC v1.2.1b. Clonotype statistics and Shannon-Wiener diversity indices were computed with VDJtools v1.0.0. Except for diversity analysis, only each sample's 250 most abundant clonotypes were used in subsequent analyses to reduce sampling bias. TCRdb reprocessed the public reads (quality trimming at Q25 with fastp, clone calling with MiXCR) and kept in-frame beta chains. A single entry per CDR3 protein holds the most common genes and DNA from its merged rows. The V and J calls follow TCRdb's processing rather than the paper's. The sample contains over 100,000 distinct CDR3 sequences, around 65% of them found a single time. Over 7.5% of the sample is taken by the ten largest.

Overall results and qualifications from the work: Only the TCR beta chain was sequenced, so true repertoire diversity is likely underestimated because unpaired alpha chains were not captured. Bulk unsorted samples precluded comparing CD4+ and CD8+ T cell repertoires. With just five patients in the study, the authors point out that the findings should be validated in a larger study. Repertoire overlap was higher between tumor regions (mean around 36%) than tumor-adjacent (approximately 17%) or tumor-blood (about 14%) pairs, consistent with antigen-driven expansion. Compared with blood, tumors had a significantly larger share of the repertoire taken up by the top 250 clones (p = 0.039).

Total RNA and DNA were co-extracted without cell sorting from about 19-30 mg of bulk tissue using the AllPrep DNA/RNA mini kit. Roughly five patients with histopathologically diagnosed primary liver carcinoma underwent surgical resection in China between November 2015 and March 2016. At the time of sampling, the patients had chronic HBV infection and had not received any treatment. Fresh tumor and adjacent tissue pieces were bisected; one half was stored in RNAlater at -80°C, the other sent for histology. Sequencing used tumor-adjacent normal liver tissue. This sequence was found in a woman in her fifties or sixties with primary liver carcinoma and hepatitis B virus infection.

The CDR3: CASSLDPQGRQPQHF. The DNA is TGTGCTAGCAGCCTAGATCCGCAGGGGAGACAGCCCCAGCATTTT. The sequence links TRBV11-2 to TRBJ1-5; matching of 6 bases hints at TRBD1 as the D gene. The CDR3 spans 15 residues, from the cysteine through the phenylalanine. The kept DNA is CDR3 alone, 45 bases in frame from the first base. Reading the germline V gene gives CDR1 SGHAT and CDR2 FQNNGV.